One and the same sample provided the 5 T cell receptor beta chains below, sequenced in a study of T-cell reconstitution after alpha-beta-depleted transplantation in children. Unique molecular identifiers were incorporated into the prepared TCRbeta library. In TCRdb, the PCR reads were re-called with MiXCR into one record per CDR3 protein. This sample carries about 640,000 distinct CDR3 sequences, over 15% of them seen once, and the ten largest clones take 1.1%. Sequenced material: PBMCs from the stem cell graft donor, taken from the stem cell graft. The receptors shown here come from a human donor who donated a stem cell graft to a child with acute myeloid leukemia.

There are many counts of this clonotype. The rearrangement links TRBV20-1 to TRBJ2-1, with 9 bases aligning to TRBD2. V was clipped by 3 bases and J by 9 bases; unmatched bases: 3. Germline V CDR1 and CDR2: DFQATT, SNEGSKA (reference sequence). The CDR3 covers 12 residues. CDR3 residues: CSASERGVEQFF. DNA for the CDR3: TGCAGTGCTAGTGAGCGGGGGGTTGAGCAGTTCTTC.

J is TRBJ2-2 and V is TRBV20-1; 8 positions match TRBD2. V trimming: 0 bases; J trimming: 3 bases; junction bases outside the gene matches: 9. CDR3 length equals 17 residues. CDR1 is DFQATT and CDR2 is SNEGSKA in the germline V gene (reference sequence). The CDR3 sequence is CSAREEGLAGYTGELFF. The CDR3 coding sequence is TGCAGTGCTAGAGAGGAAGGTCTAGCGGGTTACACCGGGGAGCTGTTTTTT.

The sample holds many counts of this clonotype. This rearrangement joins TRBV20-1 to TRBJ2-7; TRBD1 matches 8 bases. The germline gives CDR1 DFQATT, CDR2 SNEGSKA (reference sequence). V trimming: 0 bases; J trimming: 3 bases; junction bases outside the gene matches: 4. The CDR3 has 14 residues. CDR3 loop: CSARDDRGGYEQYF. CDR3 DNA sequence: TGCAGTGCTAGAGATGACAGGGGCGGCTACGAGCAGTACTTC.

This clonotype was observed a few times. V and J are TRBV20-1 and TRBJ2-5; TRBD1 aligns across 7 bases. With V trimmed by 5 bases and J by 5 bases, 11 bases remained unmatched. This CDR3 spans 14 amino acids. Germline V gives CDR1 DFQATT, CDR2 SNEGSKA (reference sequence). In DNA, the CDR3 is TGCAGTGCTGTTCAGGGGGTAAGGTCGGAGACCCAGTACTTC. It encodes CSAVQGVRSETQYF.

The chain employs TRBV7-2 and TRBJ1-5, with 9 nucleotides matching TRBD1. CDR3 length: 15 amino acids. The junction had 9 bases not matched to a gene; V was cut back by 5 bases and J by 7 bases. Germline values: CDR1 SGHTA, CDR2 FQGNSA. The CDR3 region has the DNA TGTGCCAGCAGCGCCTACAGGGGGCTGGGACAGCCCCAGCATTTT. Its translation: CASSAYRGLGQPQHF.